Presented here are 25 T cell receptor beta chains from one specimen sequenced in a study of blood T cell repertoires in COVID-19. TCRdb's copy holds only in-frame clones and misses some; the assay was immunoSEQ multiplex PCR. The sample carries some 14,000 clones, roughly 90% recorded once. The sequencing sample was made of peripheral blood. These receptors originate from a human donor in a cohort sampled during active COVID-19.

The chain is built from TRBV19 and TRBJ1-6, with 7 bases aligning to TRBD1. J gave up 5 bases and V 3 bases, and 4 bases lay outside the gene matches. The CDR3 loop spans 15 amino acids. In germline, CDR1 is LNHDA, CDR2 SQIVND (reference sequence). The CDR3 DNA is TGTGCCAGTAGTATTGACAGGGAGAATAATTCACCCCTCCACTTT. It encodes CASSIDRENNSPLHF.

The chain couples TRBV5-4 to TRBJ1-2; D possibly corresponds to TRBD1 (6 bases). Trimming shortened V by 4 bases and J by 1 base, and 11 bases separated the two germline ends. There are 14 residues in the CDR3. The germline CDR1 and CDR2 sequences are SGHNT and YYREEE (reference sequence). In DNA form, the CDR3 reads TGTGCCAGCAGCACCCAGGGGTATAACTATGGCTACACCTTC. As protein: CASSTQGYNYGYTF.

The J gene is TRBJ2-1, the V gene TRBV15; 9 bases agree with TRBD1. This CDR3 is built from 13 residues. CDR1 is LNHNV, CDR2 YYDKDF, per germline (reference sequence). With 3 bases clipped from V and 9 bases from J, the junction kept 3 bases outside the gene matches. The CDR3 nucleotides are TGTGCCACCAGCAGCGGGACAGGGTTTGAGCAGTTCTTC. Encoded protein: CATSSGTGFEQFF. Complete variable domain (other parts from reference TRBV15 and TRBJ2-1): DAMVIQNPRYQVTQFGKPVTLSCSQTLNHNVMYWYQQKSSQAPKLLFHYYDKDFNNEADTPDNFQSRRPNTSFCFLDIRSPGLGDTAMYLCATSSGTGFEQFFGPGTRLTVL.

This clone was recorded only once. The chain uses TRBV6-5 and TRBJ2-3; tentatively, D is TRBD2 (6 bases). Trimming removed 2 bases at V and 4 bases at J, with 16 bases between. The CDR3 has 16 amino acids. Germline loops: CDR1 MNHEY, CDR2 SVGAGI. The CDR3 nucleotides are TGTGCCAGCAGTTACGAGGCAAGTTTAGCGGCAGATACGCAGTATTTT. It is translated as CASSYEASLAADTQYF.

The chain links TRBV10-3 to TRBJ1-3; D perhaps matches TRBD1 (6 bases). Trimming removed 11 bases from V and 2 bases from J, with 16 bases in between. This CDR3 region has 14 residues. The V gene's germline CDR1 is ENHRY and CDR2 SYGVKD. CDR3 region: CAATGSMTGNTIYF. In nucleotides, the CDR3 is TGTGCCGCAACAGGGTCGATGACTGGAAACACCATATATTTT.

The V gene is TRBV9, the J gene TRBJ1-1; D is perhaps TRBD1 (6 bases). This CDR3 contains 14 residues. Germline CDR1 reads SGDLS; CDR2 reads YYNGEE. V lost 4 bases and J lost 3, with 13 bases in between. The CDR3 here is CASSSDRQDTEAFF. For the CDR3, the DNA is TGTGCCAGCAGCTCAGACAGGCAAGACACTGAAGCTTTCTTT.

The rearrangement links TRBV23-1 to TRBJ2-6; TRBD1 matches 9 bases. TRBV23-1 is an open reading frame whose function is uncertain. Germline trimming cut 3 bases from V and 0 bases from J; bases unmatched to any gene: 18. CDR3 length: 22 amino acids. The DNA for the CDR3 is TGCGCCAGCAGTCATCCTAGGGACAGGGACAACTCTCTAGTCTCTGGGGCCAACGTCCTGACTTTC. Its translation: CASSHPRDRDNSLVSGANVLTF.

The chain combines TRBV27 with TRBJ1-2; 10 nucleotides match TRBD1. V lost 11 bases to trimming and J lost 5 bases; unmatched junction nucleotides: 11. Germline V lookup: CDR1 MNHEY, CDR2 SMNVEV (reference sequence). This CDR3 has 14 amino acids. The CDR3: CAPPRDRGYYGYTF. In DNA form, the CDR3 reads TGTGCCCCCCCCAGGGACAGGGGTTATTATGGCTACACCTTC.

V usage is TRBV21-1 and J usage is TRBJ2-1; the listed D gene, TRBD2, was not tested against the DNA. TRBV21-1 has pseudogene status. This CDR3 contains 14 residues. The CDR3 DNA reads TGTGCCAGCGGGGTGGTAGCGGGGGAGGGTGAGCAGTTCTTC. Translation gives CASGVVAGEGEQFF.

This chain links TRBV9 with TRBJ2-7; 7 bases are shared with TRBD1. This CDR3 is 17 amino acids long. CDR1 and CDR2 (germline): SGDLS, YYNGEE. Trimming took 0 bases from V and 1 from J; bases not matched to a gene: 10. The CDR3 bases are TGTGCCAGCAGCGTAGCTTCGACAGGGTCGGGGTCCTACGAGCAGTACTTC. Translation: CASSVASTGSGSYEQYF. Together with reference TRBV9 and TRBJ2-7, the CDR3 gives the full variable domain: DSGVTQTPKHLITATGQRVTLRCSPRSGDLSVYWYQQSLDQGLQFLIQYYNGEERAKGNILERFSAQQFPDLHSELNLSSLELGDSALYFCASSVASTGSGSYEQYFGPGTRLTVT.

The chain joins TRBV10-3 to TRBJ2-1; perhaps TRBD2 as D (5 bases). The CDR3 is made up of 11 amino acids. Germline CDR1 reads ENHRY; CDR2 reads SYGVKD. Trimming left V 4 bases short and J 7 bases short, with 5 bases between. This CDR3 is CAISAGNEQFF. CDR3 DNA sequence: TGTGCCATCAGTGCGGGGAATGAGCAGTTCTTC.

The rearrangement uses TRBV29-1 and TRBJ2-7; 10 nucleotides agree with TRBD2. The CDR3 length is 13 residues. CDR1 and CDR2 (germline): SQVTM, ANQGSEA. V shed 6 bases, J shed 7 bases, and the junction held 9 bases outside the gene matches. Here the CDR3 reads CSVQRGGIGEQYF. CDR3 coding DNA: TGCAGCGTCCAGCGGGGGGGCATAGGGGAGCAGTACTTC.

The J gene is TRBJ1-2, the V gene TRBV27; 12 bases agree with TRBD1. This CDR3 region has 15 residues. V shed 0 bases and J 7 bases; nucleotides not matched to a gene: 3. CDR1 is MNHEY, CDR2 SMNVEV, per germline (reference sequence). In DNA form, the CDR3 reads TGTGCCAGCAGTTTATCGGGACAGGGGGCCGGTGGCTACACCTTC. This sequence encodes CASSLSGQGAGGYTF.

The chain couples TRBV5-1 to TRBJ2-3; 12 nucleotides align to TRBD2. Germline loops: CDR1 SGHRS, CDR2 YFSETQ. This CDR3 has 19 amino acids. V lost 4 bases, J lost 0 bases, and 12 bases stayed unmatched. CDR3 bases: TGCGCCAGCAGCGGGGGTTTGGGACTAGCGGGCCTTAGCACAGATACGCAGTATTTT. Amino acids: CASSGGLGLAGLSTDTQYF. Filled out from reference TRBV5-1 and TRBJ2-3, the complete variable domain reads KAGVTQTPRYLIKTRGQQVTLSCSPISGHRSVSWYQQTPGQGLQFLFEYFSETQRNKGNFPGRFSGRQFSNSRSEMNVSTLELGDSALYLCASSGGLGLAGLSTDTQYFGPGTRLTVL.

V gene TRBV12-3 or TRBV12-4 combines with J gene TRBJ2-6; no clear D gene. Trimming cost V 8 bases and J 0 bases, with 5 bases left between them. The CDR3 has 13 amino acids. The CDR3 DNA sequence: TGTGCCAGCTCCCTCTCTGGGGCCAACGTCCTGACTTTC. As protein: CASSLSGANVLTF.

The V call is TRBV11-2, the J call TRBJ2-1; D not certain. CDR1 SGHAT and CDR2 FQNNGV come from the germline V gene. Trimming took off 1 base at V and 6 bases at J, with 4 bases between the two ends. The length of the CDR3 is 12 residues. The CDR3 DNA reads as TGTGCCAGCAGCTTAGTTATCAATGAGCAGTTCTTC. It translates to CASSLVINEQFF.

This sequence joins TRBV6-5 and TRBJ2-1; D is undetermined. With 7 bases removed from V and 11 bases from J, the gap between germline ends came to 12 bases. This CDR3 is built from 11 residues. The germline V gene encodes CDR1 MNHEY and CDR2 SVGAGI. The chain's CDR3 is CASTHLEKQFF. The CDR3, as DNA: TGTGCCAGCACACATTTGGAGAAGCAGTTCTTC.

The rearrangement links TRBV7-3 to TRBJ1-2; D is possibly TRBD1 (5 bases). Looked up from germline, CDR1 is SGHTA and CDR2 is FQGTGA. The CDR3 is 13 amino acids. Trimming cost V 0 bases and J 6 bases, with 8 bases left between them. The CDR3 DNA reads TGTGCCAGCAGCTTAACAAAGGACAATGGCTACACCTTC. Amino acids: CASSLTKDNGYTF.

This clone appeared once. The chain joins TRBV4-3 to TRBJ2-7; 8 nucleotides align to TRBD2. With V trimmed by 0 bases and J by 4 bases, 11 bases remained unmatched. This CDR3 is 17 amino acids long. Germline lookup yields CDR1 LGHNA and CDR2 YSLEER. Here the CDR3 DNA reads TGCGCCAGCAGCCAAGATCTCGTCCGGGGGGGCGGGTACGAGCAGTACTTC. Protein: CASSQDLVRGGGYEQYF.

Turning to this clone: At the DNA level, this CDR3 is encoded by other sequences in the same sample as well. The chain combines TRBV7-2 with TRBJ2-3, with 7 bases lining up with TRBD2. CDR1 is SGHTA and CDR2 is FQGNSA in the germline V gene. The ends lost 0 bases at V and 4 bases at J; junction bases unmatched: 4. CDR3 size: 15 residues. The CDR3 protein is CASSLAGGRSDTQYF. The CDR3 DNA is TGTGCCAGCAGCTTAGCGGGGGGGAGGTCAGATACGCAGTATTTT.

This chain uses TRBV6-5 with TRBJ1-5, with TRBD1 matching 7 bases. This CDR3 spans 14 amino acids. The germline V gene encodes CDR1 MNHEY and CDR2 SVGAGI. V trimming: 5 bases; J trimming: 2 bases; junction bases outside the gene matches: 3. The CDR3 protein is CASSRTGGNQPQHF. The CDR3 nucleotides read TGTGCCAGCAGTAGAACAGGGGGCAATCAGCCCCAGCATTTT.

The table lists this clone with a count of one. Here the CDR3 reads CASSVGKGANYGYTF. The CDR3, as DNA: TGTGCCAGCAGCGTAGGGAAGGGGGCAAACTATGGCTACACCTTC. The gene calls are TRBV9 and TRBJ1-2, with 7 bases matching TRBD1. The J segment lost 2 bases and the V segment lost 0 bases, leaving 4 bases of the junction unmatched. Germline CDR1 and CDR2: SGDLS and YYNGEE. The CDR3 is made up of 15 amino acids.

The rearrangement joins TRBV11-3 to TRBJ2-1; 10 bases fit TRBD1. The CDR3 is made up of 17 amino acids. Trimming removed 1 base from V and 8 bases from J; junction bases left unmatched: 11. Germline CDR1 SGHNT, CDR2 YENEEA. DNA of the CDR3: TGTGCCAGCAGCTTAGTCTCCGGGACAGGGGATTGGTATGAGCAGTTCTTC. As protein: CASSLVSGTGDWYEQFF. Based on the CDR3 plus reference TRBV11-3 and TRBJ2-1, the full variable domain is EAGVVQSPRYKIIEKKQPVAFWCNPISGHNTLYWYLQNLGQGPELLIRYENEEAVDDSQLPKDRFSAERLKGVDSTLKIQPAELGDSAVYLCASSLVSGTGDWYEQFFGPGTRLTVL.

This chain links TRBV6-5 with TRBJ2-7; TRBD1 aligns across 7 bases. The length of the CDR3 is 15 residues. Germline CDR1 is MNHEY and CDR2 is SVGAGI. V lost 7 bases to trimming and J lost 1 base; unmatched junction nucleotides: 10. The chain's CDR3 is CASNWGQFSSYEQYF. The CDR3 bases are TGTGCCAGCAATTGGGGACAGTTCTCATCCTACGAGCAGTACTTC.

The chain couples TRBV9 to TRBJ2-7, with D possibly being TRBD1 (6 bases). Germline CDR1 is SGDLS and CDR2 is YYNGEE. The CDR3 is 14 residues long. Trimming stripped 0 bases from V and 3 bases from J, with 10 bases between. Here the CDR3 reads CASSVAPRGYEQYF. CDR3 nucleotides: TGTGCCAGCAGCGTAGCTCCCAGGGGCTACGAGCAGTACTTC.